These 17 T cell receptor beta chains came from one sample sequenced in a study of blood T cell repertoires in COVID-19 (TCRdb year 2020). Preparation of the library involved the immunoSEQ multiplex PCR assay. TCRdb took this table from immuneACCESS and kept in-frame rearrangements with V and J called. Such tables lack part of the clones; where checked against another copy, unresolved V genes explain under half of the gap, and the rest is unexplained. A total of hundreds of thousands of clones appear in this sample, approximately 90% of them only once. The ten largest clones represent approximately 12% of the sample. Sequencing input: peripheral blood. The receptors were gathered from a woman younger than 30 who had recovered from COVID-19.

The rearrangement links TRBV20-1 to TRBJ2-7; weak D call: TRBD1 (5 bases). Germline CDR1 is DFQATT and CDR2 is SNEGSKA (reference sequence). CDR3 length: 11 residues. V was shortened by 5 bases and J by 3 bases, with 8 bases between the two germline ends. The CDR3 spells CSAGQRYEQYF. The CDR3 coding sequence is TGCAGTGCTGGACAACGCTACGAGCAGTACTTC.

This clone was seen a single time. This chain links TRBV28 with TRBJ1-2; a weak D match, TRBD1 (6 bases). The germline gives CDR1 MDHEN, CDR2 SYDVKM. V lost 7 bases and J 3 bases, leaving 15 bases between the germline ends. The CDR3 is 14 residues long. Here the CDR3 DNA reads TGTGCCAGCACTCTTACGACAGGTTACTATGGCTACACCTTC. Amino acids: CASTLTTGYYGYTF.

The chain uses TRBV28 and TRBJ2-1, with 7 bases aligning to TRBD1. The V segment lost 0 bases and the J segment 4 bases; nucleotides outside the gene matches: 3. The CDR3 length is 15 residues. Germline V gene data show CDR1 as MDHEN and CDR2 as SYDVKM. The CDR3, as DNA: TGTGCCAGCAGTTTATGGGACAGGTTTTACAATGAGCAGTTCTTC. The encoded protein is CASSLWDRFYNEQFF.

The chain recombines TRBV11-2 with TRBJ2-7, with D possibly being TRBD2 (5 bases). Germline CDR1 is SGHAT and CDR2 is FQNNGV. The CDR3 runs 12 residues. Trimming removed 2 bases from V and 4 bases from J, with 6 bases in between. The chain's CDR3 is CASSLRGYEQYF. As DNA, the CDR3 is TGTGCCAGCAGCTTACGGGGATACGAGCAGTACTTC.

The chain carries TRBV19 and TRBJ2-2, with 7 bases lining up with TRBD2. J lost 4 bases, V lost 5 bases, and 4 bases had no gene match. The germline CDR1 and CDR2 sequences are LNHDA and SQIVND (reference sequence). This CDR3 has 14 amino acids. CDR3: CASSPGLTTGELFF. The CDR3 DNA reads TGTGCCAGTAGTCCGGGACTAACCACCGGGGAGCTGTTTTTT.

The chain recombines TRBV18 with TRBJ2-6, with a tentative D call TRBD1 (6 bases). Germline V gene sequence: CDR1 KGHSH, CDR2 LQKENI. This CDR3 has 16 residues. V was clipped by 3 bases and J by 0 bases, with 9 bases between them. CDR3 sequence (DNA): TGTGCCAGCTCACCTCGACAGGCCTCTGGGGCCAACGTCCTGACTTTC. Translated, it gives CASSPRQASGANVLTF.

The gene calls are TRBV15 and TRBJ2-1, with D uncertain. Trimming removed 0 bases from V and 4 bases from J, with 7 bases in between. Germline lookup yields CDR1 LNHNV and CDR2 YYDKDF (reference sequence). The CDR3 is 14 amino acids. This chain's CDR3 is CATSRDIRYNEQFF. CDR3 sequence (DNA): TGTGCCACCAGCAGAGATATCAGGTACAATGAGCAGTTCTTC.

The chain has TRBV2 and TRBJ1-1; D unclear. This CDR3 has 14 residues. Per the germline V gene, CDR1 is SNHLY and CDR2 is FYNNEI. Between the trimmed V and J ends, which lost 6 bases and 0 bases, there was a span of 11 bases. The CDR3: CASRHHLMNTEAFF. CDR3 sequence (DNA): TGTGCCAGCAGACACCACCTCATGAACACTGAAGCTTTCTTT.

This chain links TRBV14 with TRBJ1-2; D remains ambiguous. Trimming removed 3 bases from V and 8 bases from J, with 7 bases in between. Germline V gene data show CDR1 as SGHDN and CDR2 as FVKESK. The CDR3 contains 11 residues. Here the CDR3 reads CASSHPGGYTF. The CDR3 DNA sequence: TGTGCCAGCAGCCATCCGGGGGGCTACACCTTC.

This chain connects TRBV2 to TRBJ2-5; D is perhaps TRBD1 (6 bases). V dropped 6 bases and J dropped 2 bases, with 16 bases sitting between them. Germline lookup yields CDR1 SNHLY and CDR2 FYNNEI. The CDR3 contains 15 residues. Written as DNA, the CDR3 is TGTGCCAGCAGCGGGAAATTCGGACAGCAAGAGACCCAGTACTTC. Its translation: CASSGKFGQQETQYF.

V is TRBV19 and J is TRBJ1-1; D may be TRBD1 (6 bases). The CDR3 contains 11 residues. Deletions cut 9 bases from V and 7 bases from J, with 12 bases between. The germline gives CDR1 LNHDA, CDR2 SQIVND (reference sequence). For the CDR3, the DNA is TGTGCCAGCTCTCAGGGGATTGAAGCTTTCTTT. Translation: CASSQGIEAFF. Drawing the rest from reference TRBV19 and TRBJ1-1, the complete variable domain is DGGITQSPKYLFRKEGQNVTLSCEQNLNHDAMYWYRQDPGQGLRLIYYSQIVNDFQKGDIAEGYSVSREKKESFPLTVTSAQKNPTAFYLCASSQGIEAFFGQGTRLTVV.

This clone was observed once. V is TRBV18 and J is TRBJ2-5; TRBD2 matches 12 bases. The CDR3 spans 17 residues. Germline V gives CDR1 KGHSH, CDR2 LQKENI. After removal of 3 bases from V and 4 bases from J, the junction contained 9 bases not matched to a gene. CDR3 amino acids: CASSPRLAGDLGETQYF. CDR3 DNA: TGTGCCAGCTCACCTAGACTAGCGGGAGATCTGGGAGAGACCCAGTACTTC.

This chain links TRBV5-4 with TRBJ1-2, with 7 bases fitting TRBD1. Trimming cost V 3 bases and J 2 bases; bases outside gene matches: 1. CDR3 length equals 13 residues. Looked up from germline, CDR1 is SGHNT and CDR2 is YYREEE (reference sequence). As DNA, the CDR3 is TGTGCCAGCAGCTGGGGACAGAACTATGGCTACACCTTC. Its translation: CASSWGQNYGYTF.

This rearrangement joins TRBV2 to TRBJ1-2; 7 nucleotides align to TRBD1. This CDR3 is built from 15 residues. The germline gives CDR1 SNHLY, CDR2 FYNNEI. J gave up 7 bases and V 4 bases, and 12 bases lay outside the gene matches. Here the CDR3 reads CASSGETGPFGGYTF. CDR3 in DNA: TGTGCCAGCAGTGGAGAGACAGGGCCCTTCGGTGGCTACACCTTC.

CDR3 nucleotide sequence: TGTGCCAGCAGTGAAATAAAGTCACAGGGGTGGAGCACTGAAGCTTTCTTT. This encodes CASSEIKSQGWSTEAFF. This chain joins TRBV25-1 and TRBJ1-1; 7 positions agree with TRBD1. This CDR3 is 17 amino acids long. Germline V gene lookup returns CDR1 MGHDK and CDR2 SYGVNS. Trimming took 2 bases from V and 4 from J; bases not matched to a gene: 13.

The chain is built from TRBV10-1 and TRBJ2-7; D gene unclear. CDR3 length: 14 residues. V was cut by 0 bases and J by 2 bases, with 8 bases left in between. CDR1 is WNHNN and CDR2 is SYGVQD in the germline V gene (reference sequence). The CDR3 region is CASSESGRTYEQYF. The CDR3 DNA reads TGCGCCAGCAGTGAGTCGGGCCGTACCTACGAGCAGTACTTC.

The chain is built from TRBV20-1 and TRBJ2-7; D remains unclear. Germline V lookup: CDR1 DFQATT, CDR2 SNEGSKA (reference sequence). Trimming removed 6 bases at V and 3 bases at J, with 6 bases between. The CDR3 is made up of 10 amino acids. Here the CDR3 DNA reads TGCAGTGCCCCCTTCTACGAGCAGTACTTC. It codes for CSAPFYEQYF.